This T cell receptor (beta chain) appears in the sequencing data of a study of shared clonotypes between healthy human individuals. Study background: CD8 memory received one plate per donor, CD8 naive two, CD4 memory three and CD4 naive three. Study-level points and caveats: Researchers sampled only blood; tissue repertoires likely differ. How much donors shared clonotypes was expected to be affected by sequencing depth.

The germline gives CDR1 SEHNR, CDR2 FQNEAQ (reference sequence). This CDR3 has 17 amino acids. Trimming at V came to 5 bases and at J to 4 bases, leaving 13 bases not matched to a gene. This clone was observed a few times. Its antigen is currently unknown. Method: immunoSEQ multiplex PCR; TCRdb's copy keeps in-frame clones and lacks some. The repertoire holds 650,000 to 700,000 clones, 80% to 95% seen once, with 30% to 40% in the top ten. The receptor comes from a man aged 18 to 29 in good health. Some clones in this sample may be carry-over from other donors' samples. The chain links TRBV7-9 to TRBJ2-3; 9 bases fit TRBD2. The sequenced material came from memory CD8+ T cells from PBMCs. Subset described: CD45RO+ cells pooled with CCR7-negative TemRA cells. CDR3 region: CASSSPISGSVADTQYF. In DNA, the CDR3 is TGTGCCAGCAGCAGCCCCATTAGCGGGAGTGTTGCAGATACGCAGTATTTT.